This T cell receptor (beta chain) is from a study of beta chain features in type 1 diabetes. Study-wide results and caveats: Among patients with Type 1 diabetes, TCRB CDR3s were moderately but significantly shorter in every one of the four CD4+ subsets. Patients with type 1 diabetes carried fewer insertions and had more deletions at their VDJ junctions.

V lost 5 bases, J lost 5 bases, and 5 bases stayed unmatched. This CDR3 spans 13 amino acids. Germline loops: CDR1 MDHEN, CDR2 SYDVKM. This clone was counted between two and nine times. Its antigen is not known. Since all of the isolated RNA was reverse transcribed, expressed TCRB transcripts were what got sequenced. The repertoire was sequenced with immunoSEQ multiplex PCR; TCRdb's copy has only in-frame clones and lacks some. The table lists more than 300,000 clones, roughly 13% of them singletons. The TCR was taken from a man between 18 and 29 years old in good health. The chain uses TRBV28 and TRBJ2-7, with 8 bases aligning to TRBD1. Sequenced: naive CD4+ T cells from blood. CDR3 in amino acids: CASSPFRGHEQYF. The DNA for the CDR3 is TGTGCCAGCAGTCCCTTCAGGGGGCACGAGCAGTACTTC.